These 14 T cell receptor beta chains share one sample of origin, sequenced in a study of blood T cell repertoires in COVID-19. The protocol was immunoSEQ multiplex PCR, while the TCRdb copy is restricted to in-frame clones and leaves out a portion. Here the sample spans about 68,000 clones, more than 70% being singletons. The sequencing input was peripheral blood. The receptors come from a man aged 50 or older with acute or convalescent COVID-19.

The rearrangement uses TRBV7-8 and TRBJ2-7; D is undetermined. This CDR3 spans 12 amino acids. With 5 bases removed from V and 3 bases from J, the gap between germline ends came to 8 bases. Germline CDR1 is SGHVS and CDR2 is FQNEAQ. CDR3: CASSRRYYEQYF. The CDR3 DNA reads as TGTGCCAGCAGCCGACGGTACTACGAGCAGTACTTC.

This rearrangement joins TRBV1 to TRBJ2-7; the table's D call of TRBD2 was not tested on the DNA. TRBV1 is a pseudogene. CDR3 length: 14 residues. CDR3: CTSEGQRDSYEQYF. CDR3 coding DNA: TGCACCAGCGAGGGGCAGCGGGACTCCTACGAGCAGTACTTC.

The rearrangement links TRBV12-5 to TRBJ2-6, with 11 bases fitting TRBD1. Trimming cost V 6 bases and J 2 bases; bases outside gene matches: 6. The CDR3 runs 17 residues. CDR1 and CDR2 from the germline V gene are LGHNT and FRNRAP. CDR3 sequence: CASGPGQGVAGANVLTF. DNA for the CDR3: TGTGCTAGTGGGCCGGGACAGGGGGTTGCTGGGGCCAACGTCCTGACTTTC. Full variable domain (rest looked up from reference TRBV12-5 and TRBJ2-6): DARVTQTPRHKVTEMGQEVTMRCQPILGHNTVFWYRQTMMQGLELLAYFRNRAPLDDSGMPKDRFSAEMPDATLATLKIQPSEPRDSAVYFCASGPGQGVAGANVLTFGAGSRLTVL.

V usage is TRBV11-2 and J usage is TRBJ2-7, with D maybe TRBD1 (6 bases). Germline CDR1 SGHAT, CDR2 FQNNGV. This CDR3 has 14 amino acids. Trimming took 3 bases from V and 0 from J, leaving 9 bases between them. CDR3 region: CASSFGQFSYEQYF. The DNA for the CDR3 is TGTGCCAGCAGCTTCGGACAGTTCTCCTACGAGCAGTACTTC. The full variable domain, with the rest looked up from reference TRBV11-2 and TRBJ2-7, is EAGVAQSPRYKIIEKRQSVAFWCNPISGHATLYWYQQILGQGPKLLIQFQNNGVVDDSQLPKDRFSAERLKGVDSTLKIQPAKLEDSAVYLCASSFGQFSYEQYFGPGTRLTVT.

This rearrangement joins TRBV7-8 to TRBJ1-1; weak D call: TRBD1 (6 bases). Germline assignment: CDR1 SGHVS and CDR2 FQNEAQ. The V end lost 7 bases, the J end lost 0 bases, and 18 bases lay between the germline ends. This CDR3 contains 16 residues. This chain's CDR3 is CASKLKLGQLNTEAFF. CDR3 nucleotides: TGTGCCAGCAAGCTCAAGCTTGGACAGCTGAACACTGAAGCTTTCTTT. The full variable domain, rest sourced from reference TRBV7-8 and TRBJ1-1, is GAGVSQSPRYKVAKRGQDVALRCDPISGHVSLFWYQQALGQGPEFLTYFQNEAQLDKSGLPSDRFFAERPEGSVSTLKIQRTQQEDSAVYLCASKLKLGQLNTEAFFGQGTRLTVV.

The J gene is TRBJ1-1, the V gene TRBV5-6; D remains unclear. Germline loops: CDR1 SGHDT, CDR2 YYEEEE. CDR3 length equals 13 residues. V shed 2 bases and J shed 4 bases, with 9 bases lying between them. CDR3 sequence reads: CASSFPQVTEAFF. CDR3 in DNA: TGTGCCAGCAGCTTTCCACAAGTCACTGAAGCTTTCTTT.

This clone was recorded only once. The CDR3 here is CASSISPQMNTEAFF. DNA of the CDR3: TGTGCCAGTAGTATAAGTCCCCAGATGAACACTGAAGCTTTCTTT. The chain employs TRBV19 and TRBJ1-1; D unclear. CDR3 length: 15 amino acids. The germline CDR1 and CDR2 sequences are LNHDA and SQIVND (reference sequence). V was trimmed by 2 bases and J by 0 bases, leaving 10 bases between them.

This clone was counted once. The J gene is TRBJ1-4, the V gene TRBV4-1, with TRBD1 identical over 10 bases. Germline assignment: CDR1 MGHRA and CDR2 YSYEKL. The CDR3 is made up of 15 amino acids. Trimming took 3 bases from V and 8 from J; bases not matched to a gene: 6. The CDR3 sequence is CASSQEGQGWEKLFF. The DNA of the CDR3 is TGCGCCAGCAGCCAGGAGGGACAGGGGTGGGAAAAACTGTTTTTT.

J is TRBJ1-2 and V is TRBV11-3; 9 bases map to TRBD1. The CDR3 sequence is 17 residues long. With 4 bases clipped from V and 3 bases from J, the junction kept 12 bases outside the gene matches. Germline CDR1 and CDR2: SGHNT and YENEEA. In DNA form, the CDR3 reads TGTGCCAGCAGCTCCGGGACAGGGACTGAATATCACTATGGCTACACCTTC. It yields the protein CASSSGTGTEYHYGYTF.

V and J are TRBV19 and TRBJ1-1; the D is unclear. The CDR3 consists of 17 residues. Trimming left V 6 bases short and J 0 bases short, with 20 bases between. Germline CDR1 and CDR2: LNHDA and SQIVND (reference sequence). The CDR3 spells CASRIPGRVSLNTEAFF. The CDR3 DNA is TGTGCCAGTAGAATCCCGGGGAGGGTGAGTTTGAACACTGAAGCTTTCTTT.

The chain combines TRBV7-8 with TRBJ1-2; possibly TRBD1 for D (6 bases). The CDR3 loop spans 13 amino acids. CDR1 and CDR2 from the germline V gene are SGHVS and FQNEAQ. Trimming shortened V by 0 bases and J by 10 bases, and 12 bases separated the two germline ends. The CDR3 loop is CASSLAQGTHYTF. The CDR3 DNA follows: TGTGCCAGCAGCTTAGCGCAGGGGACCCACTACACCTTC.

The gene calls are TRBV4-1 and TRBJ1-1; the D gene is possibly TRBD1 (6 bases). The CDR3 has 16 amino acids. Germline V gene lookup returns CDR1 MGHRA and CDR2 YSYEKL. Trimming stripped 4 bases from V and 1 base from J, with 16 bases between. The CDR3 spells CASSPLPDRPNTEAFF. For the CDR3, the DNA is TGCGCCAGCAGCCCATTACCCGACAGGCCGAACACTGAAGCTTTCTTT.

J is TRBJ1-2 and V is TRBV14, with 7 nucleotides matching TRBD1. Trimming at V came to 4 bases and at J to 8 bases, leaving 13 bases not matched to a gene. This CDR3 is built from 15 residues. Germline CDR1 and CDR2: SGHDN and FVKESK. The DNA for the CDR3 is TGTGCCAGCAGCCCCCTCGGGAGGGGGCTAGGAGGCTACACCTTC. It codes for CASSPLGRGLGGYTF.

In DNA form, the CDR3 reads TGTGCCAGCAGACATCATTTCCGGACAGCCAACACCGGGGAGCTGTTTTTT. The encoded protein is CASRHHFRTANTGELFF. This chain joins TRBV2 and TRBJ2-2; D is perhaps TRBD1 (6 bases). CDR3 size: 17 residues. V lost 6 bases, J lost 2 bases, and 19 bases lay in between. The germline V gene encodes CDR1 SNHLY and CDR2 FYNNEI.